The present entry profiles one T cell receptor (beta chain) with its context. The data were taken from a study of CD8 T cells in Susac syndrome. V was trimmed by 4 bases and J by 3 bases, leaving 7 bases between them. Germline V gene sequence: CDR1 SGHDT, CDR2 YYEEEE. The CDR3 totals 13 residues. RNA amounts of about 0.5 to 1 ug underwent reverse transcription with random hexamers. Amplification of TCR beta CDR3 by immunoSEQ multiplex PCR spanned 54 Vbeta and 13 Jbeta. TCRdb redid the calling of the immunoSEQ multiplex PCR reads with MiXCR, one entry per CDR3 protein. The profile covers some 90,000 distinct CDR3 sequences, with approximately 92% appearing a single time and less than 0.35% taken by the ten largest.

The TCR sequence derives from a human donor in good health. The chain has TRBV5-6 and TRBJ2-2, with a weak D call TRBD1 (5 bases). The sequencing input was CD8+ T cells from PBMCs. Here the CDR3 DNA reads TGTGCCAGCAGCAAAGGGGACACCGGGGAGCTGTTTTTT. Translation gives CASSKGDTGELFF.